This entry is about one T cell receptor beta chain. The source of the sample is a study of cytomegalovirus exposure and HLA in healthy donors. Study overall: Early release data held approximately 81 million unique TCRs from HLA-typed donors.

In the PCR, 60 Vbeta and 13 Jbeta primers were used. TCRdb keeps only in-frame clones here, not all; method: immunoSEQ multiplex PCR. The sample yields about 120,000 clones, about 76% seen once. Germline CDR1 is SGHAT and CDR2 is FQNNGV. V lost 5 bases to trimming and J lost 0 bases, with 13 bases between them. The CDR3 has 15 residues. Sequenced: PBMCs. The clonotype was recovered from a woman aged 40 to 50 in good health and CMV-seropositive. This sequence joins TRBV11-2 and TRBJ1-1; D gene uncertain. CDR3 in amino acids: CASSPHPNLNTEAFF. In nucleotides, the CDR3 is TGTGCCAGCAGCCCACACCCGAACCTGAACACTGAAGCTTTCTTT.